The next 22 T cell receptor beta chains were all read from a single sample in a study of blood T cell repertoires in COVID-19. Assay used: immunoSEQ multiplex PCR; TCRdb lists only in-frame clones, some missing. In the table there are about 160,000 clones, approximately 81% of which are singletons. The sequenced sample consisted of PBMCs or T cells enriched from blood (not recorded which). The receptors were gathered from a man aged 60 to 69 who had recovered from COVID-19.

Turning to this clone: The same CDR3 arises from other DNA sequences in this sample as well. CDR3 in amino acids: CASSQDRNYGYTF. CDR3 nucleotide sequence: TGTGCCAGCAGCCAGGACAGAAACTATGGCTACACCTTC. The V call is TRBV7-3, the J call TRBJ1-2; a possible D gene is TRBD1 (6 bases). Trimming left V 5 bases short and J 2 bases short, with 9 bases between. CDR1 and CDR2 (germline): SGHTA, FQGTGA. The CDR3 has 13 residues.

In this sample, this clone turned up a few times. The chain employs TRBV27 and TRBJ1-5; 7 nucleotides agree with TRBD1. Germline assignment: CDR1 MNHEY and CDR2 SMNVEV (reference sequence). The CDR3 runs to 14 residues. V shed 5 bases, J shed 4 bases, and the junction held 5 bases outside the gene matches. The CDR3 sequence is CASSRGTANQPQHF. The CDR3 bases are TGTGCCAGCAGTCGAGGGACAGCAAATCAGCCCCAGCATTTT.

This chain uses TRBV7-3 with TRBJ2-7; TRBD2 aligns across 10 bases. This CDR3 has 14 residues. Germline trimming cut 4 bases from V and 2 bases from J; bases unmatched to any gene: 2. Germline V lookup: CDR1 SGHTA, CDR2 FQGTGA. The CDR3 loop reads CASSSLAGPYEQYF. In DNA form, the CDR3 reads TGTGCCAGCAGCTCACTAGCGGGACCCTACGAGCAGTACTTC.

The chain carries TRBV5-8 and TRBJ2-1; unclear D gene. This CDR3 region has 13 residues. V was cut by 2 bases and J by 7 bases, with 10 bases left in between. Germline V gene sequence: CDR1 SGHTS, CDR2 YDEGEE. This CDR3 reads CASSFASWNEQFF. The CDR3 DNA reads as TGTGCCAGCAGCTTCGCTAGTTGGAATGAGCAGTTCTTC.

This chain uses TRBV7-6 with TRBJ2-1; TRBD2 is a possible D gene (6 bases). The germline gives CDR1 SGHVS, CDR2 FNYEAQ. This CDR3 comprises 15 residues. V lost 5 bases and J 8 bases, leaving 19 bases between the germline ends. CDR3 amino acids: CASSKGLDLQDEQFF. CDR3 in DNA: TGTGCCAGCAGCAAGGGACTGGACCTACAAGATGAGCAGTTCTTC. Filled out from reference TRBV7-6 and TRBJ2-1, the complete variable domain reads GAGVSQSPRYKVTKRGQDVALRCDPISGHVSLYWYRQALGQGPEFLTYFNYEAQQDKSGLPNDRFSAERPEGSISTLTIQRTEQRDSAMYRCASSKGLDLQDEQFFGPGTRLTVL.

The rearrangement links TRBV7-3 to TRBJ2-1; D might be TRBD1 (6 bases). Germline V gene sequence: CDR1 SGHTA, CDR2 FQGTGA. The CDR3 spans 13 residues. Trimming removed 1 base at V and 8 bases at J, with 9 bases between. The CDR3 protein is CASSLIRGDEQFF. CDR3 coding DNA: TGTGCCAGCAGCTTAATCAGGGGAGATGAGCAGTTCTTC.

This clone was found once. This chain links TRBV11-2 with TRBJ2-5, with 14 bases lining up with TRBD2. J lost 5 bases, V lost 1 base, and 9 bases had no gene match. CDR3 length: 18 amino acids. The V gene's germline CDR1 is SGHAT and CDR2 FQNNGV. CDR3 nucleotides: TGTGCCAGCAGCTTAGTAGGGACTAGCGGGAGTAGAGCGGAGACCCAGTACTTC. Amino acids: CASSLVGTSGSRAETQYF.

The chain uses TRBV5-1 and TRBJ2-1, with 9 bases fitting TRBD1. J was trimmed by 13 bases and V by 4 bases; bases with no gene match: 9. Germline V lookup: CDR1 SGHRS, CDR2 YFSETQ. The CDR3 length is 13 residues. In DNA, the CDR3 is TGCGCCAGCAGCGTGGGACAGGGAACGGAACAGTTCTTC. Its protein product is CASSVGQGTEQFF.

The genes are TRBV7-2 and TRBJ2-7, with D possibly TRBD2 on 5 matching bases. V was shortened by 5 bases and J by 8 bases, with 19 bases between the two germline ends. This CDR3 region has 14 residues. Germline V gene lookup returns CDR1 SGHTA and CDR2 FQGNSA. The CDR3 coding sequence is TGTGCCAGCAGCCCAGAGGGCTCTGTTGGACAGCAGTACTTC. Its protein product is CASSPEGSVGQQYF.

The rearrangement joins TRBV28 to TRBJ1-5, with TRBD1 identical over 7 bases. Germline CDR1 and CDR2: MDHEN and SYDVKM. The CDR3 has 14 residues. V lost 6 bases to trimming and J lost 4 bases; unmatched junction nucleotides: 6. The CDR3 DNA reads TGTGCCAGCAGACCGGGACAGCTTAATCAGCCCCAGCATTTT. Protein sequence: CASRPGQLNQPQHF.

The chain carries TRBV28 and TRBJ1-6; 7 bases line up with TRBD1. CDR3 length: 19 residues. The ends lost 2 bases at V and 0 bases at J; junction bases unmatched: 10. Germline V gives CDR1 MDHEN, CDR2 SYDVKM. In DNA, the CDR3 is TGTGCCAGCAGTTTAAAGTCCCAGGACAGGAGCTCCTATAATTCACCCCTCCACTTT. As protein: CASSLKSQDRSSYNSPLHF.

The chain recombines TRBV14 with TRBJ2-3; D might be TRBD2 (6 bases). Trimming pared 4 bases from V and 1 base from J, leaving 12 bases between. This CDR3 is built from 15 residues. The germline CDR1 and CDR2 sequences are SGHDN and FVKESK. Here the CDR3 reads CASSLQGTGTDTQYF. In nucleotides, the CDR3 is TGTGCCAGCAGCCTACAAGGGACTGGCACAGATACGCAGTATTTT.

The V and J genes are TRBV2 and TRBJ2-5, with TRBD1 identical over 10 bases. CDR3 size: 14 residues. CDR1 is SNHLY, CDR2 FYNNEI, per germline. Trimming removed 8 bases from V and 1 base from J; junction bases left unmatched: 4. This CDR3 reads CASRWTGGQETQYF. CDR3 bases: TGTGCCAGCCGATGGACAGGGGGCCAAGAGACCCAGTACTTC.

The rearrangement uses TRBV2 and TRBJ2-1; D is unclear. Germline CDR1 and CDR2: SNHLY and FYNNEI. Trimming took off 6 bases at V and 7 bases at J, with 10 bases between the two ends. This CDR3 is 12 amino acids long. The CDR3 DNA follows: TGTGCCAGCAGCCCCGGCAGGAATGAGCAGTTCTTC. It encodes CASSPGRNEQFF.

The chain combines TRBV4-2 with TRBJ1-1; 9 bases line up with TRBD1. CDR3 length: 15 amino acids. With V trimmed by 2 bases and J by 5 bases, 6 bases remained unmatched. Germline V gives CDR1 LGHNA, CDR2 YNFKEQ. Here the CDR3 DNA reads TGTGCCAGCAGCCAATTAACAGGGGGCCGGACTGAAGCTTTCTTT. Protein sequence: CASSQLTGGRTEAFF.

The CDR3 DNA follows: TGTGCCAGCAGCTTAGCCCCCCTTGGGGGCCGGGCCGGGGAGCTGTTTTTT. This gives the protein CASSLAPLGGRAGELFF. This chain links TRBV13 with TRBJ2-2, with D maybe TRBD1 (6 bases). This CDR3 is built from 17 residues. CDR1 and CDR2 from the germline V gene are PRHDT and FYEKMQ (reference sequence). Trimming left V 1 base short and J 6 bases short, with 18 bases between.

The chain combines TRBV7-9 with TRBJ2-1; D call uncertain. Germline loops: CDR1 SEHNR, CDR2 FQNEAQ (reference sequence). The length of the CDR3 is 12 residues. The V end lost 2 bases, the J end lost 7 bases, and 6 bases lay between the germline ends. The CDR3 reads CASSLISNEQFF. The DNA of the CDR3 is TGTGCCAGCAGCTTAATTTCGAATGAGCAGTTCTTC.

The V call is TRBV11-2, the J call TRBJ2-1; TRBD2 is a possible D gene (5 bases). Trimming took off 1 base at V and 4 bases at J, with 5 bases between the two ends. Germline CDR1 is SGHAT and CDR2 is FQNNGV. The CDR3 extends over 13 amino acids. The DNA for the CDR3 is TGTGCCAGCAGCTTAGCGGGGTACAATGAGCAGTTCTTC. Amino acids: CASSLAGYNEQFF.

The V gene is TRBV29-1, the J gene TRBJ1-5, with TRBD1 identical over 7 bases. This CDR3 has 12 residues. Germline V gene sequence: CDR1 SQVTM, CDR2 ANQGSEA. V lost 4 bases, J lost 7 bases, and 4 bases stayed unmatched. The CDR3 spells CSVGSGGQPQHF. DNA for the CDR3: TGCAGCGTTGGCTCAGGGGGGCAGCCCCAGCATTTT. The full variable domain, with the rest looked up from reference TRBV29-1 and TRBJ1-5, is SAVISQKPSRDICQRGTSLTIQCQVDSQVTMMFWYRQQPGQSLTLIATANQGSEATYESGFVIDKFPISRPNLTFSTLTVSNMSPEDSSIYLCSVGSGGQPQHFGDGTRLSIL.

In DNA, the CDR3 is TGCGCCAGCAGCTTAGGCACAGGGCTCCCGGTCGGGGAGCTGTTTTTT. It is translated as CASSLGTGLPVGELFF. The genes are TRBV5-1 and TRBJ2-2, with D perhaps TRBD1 (6 bases). Germline V gene data show CDR1 as SGHRS and CDR2 as YFSETQ. V was clipped by 2 bases and J by 7 bases, with 18 bases between them. The CDR3 contains 16 residues.

The chain's CDR3 is CASSPSPGVSGGRNEQFF. In DNA, the CDR3 is TGTGCCAGCAGCCCTAGCCCAGGAGTGAGCGGGGGGAGAAATGAGCAGTTCTTC. The chain links TRBV7-3 to TRBJ2-1, with 9 bases matching TRBD2. Germline values: CDR1 SGHTA, CDR2 FQGTGA. This CDR3 has 18 residues. Trimming removed 5 bases from V and 7 bases from J; junction bases left unmatched: 18.

This chain joins TRBV11-2 and TRBJ2-1; 13 nucleotides line up with TRBD2. The CDR3 runs to 17 residues. CDR1 and CDR2 (germline): SGHAT, FQNNGV. Losses at the gene ends were 5 bases for V and 3 bases for J; bases not matched to a gene: 7. The CDR3: CASSTRLAGGNYNEQFF. Here the CDR3 DNA reads TGTGCCAGCAGCACCCGACTAGCGGGAGGAAACTACAATGAGCAGTTCTTC.